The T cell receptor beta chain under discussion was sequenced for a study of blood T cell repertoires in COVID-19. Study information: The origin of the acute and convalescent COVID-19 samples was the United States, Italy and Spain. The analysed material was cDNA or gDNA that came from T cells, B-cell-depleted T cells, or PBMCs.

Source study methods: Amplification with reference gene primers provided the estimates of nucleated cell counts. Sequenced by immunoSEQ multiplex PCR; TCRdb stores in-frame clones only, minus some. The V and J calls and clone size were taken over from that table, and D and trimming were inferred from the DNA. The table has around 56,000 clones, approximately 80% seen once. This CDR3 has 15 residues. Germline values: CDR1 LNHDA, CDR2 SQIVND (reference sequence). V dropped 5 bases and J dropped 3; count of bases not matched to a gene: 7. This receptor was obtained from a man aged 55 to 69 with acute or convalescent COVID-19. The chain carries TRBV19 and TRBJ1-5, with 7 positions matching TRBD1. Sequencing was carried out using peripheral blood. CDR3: CASSAGQVTNQPQHF. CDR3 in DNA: TGTGCCAGTAGTGCTGGACAGGTGACCAATCAGCCCCAGCATTTT.